This TCR beta chain was retrieved from a study of cytomegalovirus exposure and HLA in healthy donors. As to this clone: Its matching antigen is unknown.

Study results and caveats: In a later analysis, DRB1 alleles had the most associated TCRs; HLA-C alleles the fewest.

Germline CDR1 MDHEN, CDR2 SYDVKM. This CDR3 is 14 amino acids long. V lost 6 bases and J lost 0, with 9 bases in between. Vbeta (60) and Jbeta (13) primers were used in the PCR. The protocol was immunoSEQ multiplex PCR, while the TCRdb copy is restricted to in-frame clones and leaves out a portion. Counted here are 150,000 to 200,000 clones, less than 90% occurring once; the ten biggest clones make up roughly 4%. The rearrangement links TRBV28 to TRBJ2-1, with D perhaps TRBD2 (5 bases). This clonotype was obtained from a middle-aged man in good health and CMV-seropositive. Source material: PBMCs. The CDR3 bases are TGTGCCAGCAGCGAGGGCCACTCCTACAATGAGCAGTTCTTC. Translation gives CASSEGHSYNEQFF. The full variable domain, with the rest looked up from reference TRBV28 and TRBJ2-1, is DVKVTQSSRYLVKRTGEKVFLECVQDMDHENMFWYRQDPGLGLRLIYFSYDVKMKEKGDIPEGYSVSREKKERFSLILESASTNQTSMYLCASSEGHSYNEQFFGPGTRLTVL.